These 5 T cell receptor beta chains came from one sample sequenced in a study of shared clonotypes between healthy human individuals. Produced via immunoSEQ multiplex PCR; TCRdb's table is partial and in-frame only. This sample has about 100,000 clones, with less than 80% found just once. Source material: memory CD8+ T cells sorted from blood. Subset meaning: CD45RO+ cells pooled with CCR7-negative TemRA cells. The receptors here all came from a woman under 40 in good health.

In DNA, the CDR3 is TGTGCCAGTACCGTAGACAGATTGACGGGACAGGGGAGCCTCAATGAGCAGTTCTTC. It yields the protein CASTVDRLTGQGSLNEQFF. The chain is built from TRBV19 and TRBJ2-1, with 10 bases identical to TRBD1. The V gene end was trimmed by 7 bases and the J gene end by 6 bases; junction bases not matched to a gene: 21. Per the germline V gene, CDR1 is LNHDA and CDR2 is SQIVND (reference sequence). CDR3 size: 19 residues.

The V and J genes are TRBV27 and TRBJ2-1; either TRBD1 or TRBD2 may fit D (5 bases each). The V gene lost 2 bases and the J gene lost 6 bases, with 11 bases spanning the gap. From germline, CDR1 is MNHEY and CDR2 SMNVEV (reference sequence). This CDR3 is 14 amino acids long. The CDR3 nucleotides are TGTGCCAGCAGTTTAAGGGGACCGCGCAATGAGCAGTTCTTC. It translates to CASSLRGPRNEQFF.

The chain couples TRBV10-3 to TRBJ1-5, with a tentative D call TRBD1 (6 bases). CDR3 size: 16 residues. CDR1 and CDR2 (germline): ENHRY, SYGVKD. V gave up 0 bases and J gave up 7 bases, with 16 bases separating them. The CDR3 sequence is CAISESKAGEGQPQHF. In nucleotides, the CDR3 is TGTGCCATCAGTGAGTCGAAGGCAGGGGAAGGCCAGCCCCAGCATTTT.

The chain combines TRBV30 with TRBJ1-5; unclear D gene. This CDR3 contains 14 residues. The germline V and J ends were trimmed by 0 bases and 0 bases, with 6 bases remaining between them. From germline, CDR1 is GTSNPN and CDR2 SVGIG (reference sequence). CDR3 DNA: TGTGCCTGGAGTGTAGGAGTTAGCAATCAGCCCCAGCATTTT. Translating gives CAWSVGVSNQPQHF.

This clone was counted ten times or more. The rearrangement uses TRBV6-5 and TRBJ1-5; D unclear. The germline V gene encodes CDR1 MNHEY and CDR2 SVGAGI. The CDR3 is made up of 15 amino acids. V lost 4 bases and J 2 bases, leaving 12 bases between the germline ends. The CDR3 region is CASSLAPSGNQPQHF. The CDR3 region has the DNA TGTGCCAGCAGTTTGGCCCCAAGTGGCAATCAGCCCCAGCATTTT.